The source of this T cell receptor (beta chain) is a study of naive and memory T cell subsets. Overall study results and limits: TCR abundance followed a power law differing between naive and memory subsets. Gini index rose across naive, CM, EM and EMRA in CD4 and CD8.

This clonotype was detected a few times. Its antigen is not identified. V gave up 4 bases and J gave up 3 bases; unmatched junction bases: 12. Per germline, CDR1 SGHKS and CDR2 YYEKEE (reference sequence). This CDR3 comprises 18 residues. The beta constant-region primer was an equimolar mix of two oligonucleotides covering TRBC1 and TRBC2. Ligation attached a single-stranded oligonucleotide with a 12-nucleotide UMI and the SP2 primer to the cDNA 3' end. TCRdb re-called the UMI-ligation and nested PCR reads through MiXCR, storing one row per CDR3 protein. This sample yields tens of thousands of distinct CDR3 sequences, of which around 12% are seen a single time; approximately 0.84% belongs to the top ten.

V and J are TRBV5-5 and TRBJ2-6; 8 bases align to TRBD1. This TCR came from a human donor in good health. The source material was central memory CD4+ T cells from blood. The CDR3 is CASSTPPGQALGANVLTF. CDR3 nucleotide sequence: TGTGCCAGCAGCACCCCCCCGGGACAGGCCCTTGGGGCCAACGTCCTGACTTTC. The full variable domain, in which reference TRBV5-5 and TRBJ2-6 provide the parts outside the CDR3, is DAGVTQSPTHLIKTRGQQVTLRCSPISGHKSVSWYQQVLGQGPQFIFQYYEKEERGRGNFPDRFSARQFPNYSSELNVNALLLGDSALYLCASSTPPGQALGANVLTFGAGSRLTVL.